This T cell receptor beta chain was obtained from a study of OX40 agonist ivuxolimab in advanced cancers. The overall study: It was ivuxolimab, an agonistic anti-OX40 (CD134) antibody, that patients were treated with.

As for this clone: Additional DNA sequences in this sample encode the identical CDR3.

Method: immunoSEQ multiplex PCR; TCRdb's copy keeps in-frame clones and lacks some. The sample includes around 95,000 clones, about 91% of them seen just once. This TCR came from an adult with an advanced solid tumor such as melanoma, head and neck, liver or kidney cancer. The sample consisted of CD4+ or CD8+ T cells sorted from blood, taken in a trial of the OX40 agonist ivuxolimab.

The DNA for the CDR3 is TGTGCCAGCTCACCGGATAGATACAATGAGCAGTTCTTC. Translating gives CASSPDRYNEQFF. The chain combines TRBV18 with TRBJ2-1; D is unclear. Trimming stripped 3 bases from V and 4 bases from J, with 7 bases between. CDR3 length: 13 amino acids. Germline CDR1 and CDR2: KGHSH and LQKENI.